The 30 T cell receptor beta chains listed next were all sequenced from one sample in a study of patients and donors after allogeneic stem cell transplantation. TCRdb passed the RT-PCR reads through MiXCR, listing each CDR3 protein once. Here the sample spans hundreds of thousands of distinct CDR3 sequences, roughly 38% being singletons. The sample taken for sequencing was blood, either unsorted or a sorted T cell fraction (not recorded which). Receptor source: a human donor who was either an allogeneic HSCT recipient or a stem cell or donor lymphocyte infusion donor (not recorded which). It is not recorded whose cells these are; they may come from a transplant donor.

J is TRBJ2-1 and V is TRBV28; TRBD1 might be the D (6 bases). Germline assignment: CDR1 MDHEN and CDR2 SYDVKM. There are 13 residues in the CDR3. Between the trimmed V and J ends, which lost 7 bases and 5 bases, there was a span of 12 bases. The CDR3 coding sequence is TGTGCCAGCAACAGGGTGTGGGACAATGAGCAGTTCTTC. Its translation: CASNRVWDNEQFF.

V gene TRBV24-1 combines with J gene TRBJ1-6, with TRBD1 matching 9 bases. The CDR3 is made up of 14 amino acids. Looked up from germline, CDR1 is KGHDR and CDR2 is SFDVKD. V shed 7 bases and J 9 bases; nucleotides not matched to a gene: 6. In DNA form, the CDR3 reads TGTGCCACCAGCCGGGACAGGGACGCTTCACCCCTCCACTTT. Its translation: CATSRDRDASPLHF.

This clonotype was seen more than once but under ten times. Sequence at one end of the junction differs from germline and may be a read error. The J gene is TRBJ1-6, the V gene TRBV12-3 or TRBV12-4, with 7 bases fitting TRBD1. This CDR3 has 15 amino acids. The CDR3 DNA reads as TGTGCCAGCACTTTAGGGGGACAGTTATATTCACCCCTCCACTTT. Translated, it gives CASTLGGQLYSPLHF.

CDR3 sequence (DNA): TGTGCCAGTAGTATACGGGACTGGAACTATGGCTACACCTTC. Translation: CASSIRDWNYGYTF. The J gene is TRBJ1-2, the V gene TRBV19; weak D call: TRBD1 (5 bases). Trimming cost V 2 bases and J 2 bases, with 9 bases left between them. This CDR3 spans 14 amino acids. The germline gives CDR1 LNHDA, CDR2 SQIVND (reference sequence).

V usage is TRBV10-3 and J usage is TRBJ1-2; 10 bases match TRBD1. Germline V gene sequence: CDR1 ENHRY, CDR2 SYGVKD. The CDR3 has 17 residues. J gave up 5 bases and V 2 bases, and 11 bases lay outside the gene matches. The CDR3 coding sequence is TGTGCCATCAGTGAGCCACCCTTGGGGACAGGGGCTTATGGCTACACCTTC. It translates to CAISEPPLGTGAYGYTF.

In this sample, this clonotype turned up a few times. The V gene is TRBV20-1, the J gene TRBJ1-4; no clear D gene. The germline V gene has CDR1 DFQATT and CDR2 SNEGSKA (reference sequence). The V gene lost 0 bases and the J gene lost 10 bases, with 15 bases spanning the gap. The CDR3 is made up of 14 amino acids. The CDR3: CSARESISRRKLFF. CDR3 nucleotide sequence: TGCAGTGCTAGAGAAAGCATATCGAGGAGAAAACTGTTTTTT.

J is TRBJ1-1 and V is TRBV2; D unresolved. This CDR3 has 14 residues. V lost 8 bases and J lost 1, with 14 bases in between. The germline V gene encodes CDR1 SNHLY and CDR2 FYNNEI. CDR3 in DNA: TGTGCCAGCCTTGCGGGTATGGGGAACACTGAAGCTTTCTTT. It translates to CASLAGMGNTEAFF. Full variable domain (missing parts from reference TRBV2 and TRBJ1-1): EPEVTQTPSHQVTQMGQEVILRCVPISNHLYFYWYRQILGQKVEFLVSFYNNEISEKSEIFDDQFSVERPDGSNFTLKIRSTKLEDSAMYFCASLAGMGNTEAFFGQGTRLTVV.

This sequence joins TRBV29-1 and TRBJ2-5, with 8 bases fitting TRBD2. The CDR3 totals 13 residues. Germline V gives CDR1 SQVTM, CDR2 ANQGSEA. Trimming cost V 5 bases and J 2 bases; bases outside gene matches: 4. CDR3 protein: CSVLRGGQETQYF. The CDR3, as DNA: TGCAGCGTTCTTCGGGGGGGTCAAGAGACCCAGTACTTC.

The CDR3 spells CASSQTDNSNQPQHF. The CDR3 bases are TGTGCCAGCAGCCAGACTGACAATAGCAATCAGCCCCAGCATTTT. V gene TRBV4-2 combines with J gene TRBJ1-5; D remains unclear. The V gene lost 3 bases and the J gene lost 0 bases, with 9 bases spanning the gap. Germline V gene lookup returns CDR1 LGHNA and CDR2 YNFKEQ. This CDR3 contains 15 residues.

V is TRBV5-1 and J is TRBJ1-6; tentative D call: TRBD1 (5 bases). CDR1 is SGHRS, CDR2 YFSETQ, per germline. This CDR3 contains 17 residues. The ends were cut back, 3 bases at V and 5 bases at J, with 18 bases in the middle. CDR3 sequence (DNA): TGCGCCAGCAGCTCATACGTGGCCGGGACGGATAATTCACCCCTCCACTTT. Residues: CASSSYVAGTDNSPLHF.

The chain couples TRBV12-3 or TRBV12-4 to TRBJ2-1, with 9 bases that match TRBD2. V shed 2 bases and J 0 bases; nucleotides not matched to a gene: 2. The CDR3 contains 16 residues. This CDR3 reads CASSLWRGGSYNEQFF. CDR3 DNA sequence: TGTGCCAGCAGTTTATGGCGGGGGGGCTCCTACAATGAGCAGTTCTTC.

The gene calls are TRBV5-6 and TRBJ1-2; possible D gene TRBD1, 5 bases. Trimming pared 4 bases from V and 5 bases from J, leaving 12 bases between. The germline V gene has CDR1 SGHDT and CDR2 YYEEEE. CDR3 size: 13 residues. The DNA for the CDR3 is TGTGCCAGCAGCCGGGGGAGGCAATATGGCTACACCTTC. Amino acid sequence: CASSRGRQYGYTF.

Only a few counts were recorded for this clonotype. This rearrangement joins TRBV12-3 or TRBV12-4 to TRBJ1-1; D might be TRBD1 (6 bases). V shed 10 bases and J shed 4 bases, with 13 bases lying between them. The CDR3 has 12 amino acids. CDR3 coding DNA: TGTGCCACTTCTAGGGGGTTCACTGAAGCTTTCTTT. Translation: CATSRGFTEAFF.

This sequence joins TRBV12-3 or TRBV12-4 and TRBJ2-1; tentatively, D is TRBD1 (5 bases). The V end was cut by 6 bases, the J end by 10 bases, with 13 bases between. This CDR3 spans 12 amino acids. CDR3 region: CASSQGGGEQFF. The CDR3 nucleotides read TGTGCCAGCAGCCAGGGTGGCGGAGAGCAGTTCTTC.

The chain has TRBV10-3 and TRBJ2-3; 10 positions match TRBD1. The germline CDR1 and CDR2 sequences are ENHRY and SYGVKD. J lost 4 bases, V lost 3 bases, and 10 bases had no gene match. The CDR3 totals 17 residues. This chain's CDR3 is CAISDPTGGEGPDTQYF. The CDR3 nucleotides are TGTGCCATCAGTGACCCGACAGGGGGCGAAGGGCCAGATACGCAGTATTTT.

This chain uses TRBV20-1 with TRBJ1-6, with 8 nucleotides matching TRBD1. The J segment lost 7 bases and the V segment lost 0 bases, leaving 2 bases of the junction unmatched. This CDR3 spans 14 amino acids. Per the germline V gene, CDR1 is DFQATT and CDR2 is SNEGSKA (reference sequence). This chain's CDR3 is CSAREYRGNSPLHF. In DNA form, the CDR3 reads TGCAGTGCTAGAGAATACAGGGGGAATTCACCCCTCCACTTT.

Here the CDR3 reads CSARDGTSGGPSDTQYF. For the CDR3, the DNA is TGCAGTGCTAGAGATGGGACTAGCGGGGGGCCATCGGATACGCAGTATTTT. This sequence joins TRBV20-1 and TRBJ2-3; TRBD2 agrees at 15 bases. The CDR3 sequence is 17 residues long. CDR1 is DFQATT, CDR2 SNEGSKA, per germline (reference sequence). Trimming took 0 bases from V and 6 from J; bases not matched to a gene: 7.

This CDR3 reads CASSFQGHPNTEAFF. CDR3 DNA sequence: TGTGCCAGCAGCTTTCAAGGACATCCGAACACTGAAGCTTTCTTT. The chain recombines TRBV11-2 with TRBJ1-1; maybe TRBD1 (5 bases). The CDR3 contains 15 residues. Germline loops: CDR1 SGHAT, CDR2 FQNNGV. Trimming removed 3 bases at V and 1 base at J, with 12 bases between.

This clonotype was seen a handful of times. The chain is built from TRBV20-1 and TRBJ2-3, with a weak D call TRBD1 (6 bases). V was trimmed by 4 bases and J by 6 bases, leaving 17 bases between them. Germline V gene data show CDR1 as DFQATT and CDR2 as SNEGSKA (reference sequence). CDR3 length: 14 amino acids. The CDR3 region is CSANIRRGSDTQYF. The DNA for the CDR3 is TGCAGTGCTAACATCCGCAGGGGTAGCGATACGCAGTATTTT.

This chain connects TRBV28 to TRBJ2-7; D perhaps matches TRBD2 (6 bases). CDR3 length: 15 amino acids. V lost 5 bases and J 3 bases, leaving 17 bases between the germline ends. Looked up from germline, CDR1 is MDHEN and CDR2 is SYDVKM. CDR3 bases: TGTGCCAGCAGTCCCCCAGGAGGGGTGGGCTACGAGCAGTACTTC. This sequence encodes CASSPPGGVGYEQYF.

V gene TRBV5-6 combines with J gene TRBJ2-1; D is uncertain. The CDR3 runs 16 residues. The V and J ends lost 0 bases and 6 bases respectively, with 16 bases between them. Germline V gene data show CDR1 as SGHDT and CDR2 as YYEEEE. The CDR3 nucleotides read TGTGCCAGCAGCTTGGTTCTTCGCGGTTTCACCAATGAGCAGTTCTTC. The encoded protein is CASSLVLRGFTNEQFF.

This clonotype was counted only a few times. Its ends do not fully match the called genes, so a read error is possible. The chain is built from TRBV7-2 and TRBJ2-5; D is undetermined. The CDR3 runs 13 residues. Germline V lookup: CDR1 SGHTA, CDR2 FQGNSA. Here the CDR3 reads CASSLKGQVTQYF. CDR3 bases: TGTGCCAGCAGCTTAAAAGGGCAAGTGACCCAGTACTTC.

There are a few counts of this clonotype. The chain joins TRBV20-1 to TRBJ1-1; D unresolved. CDR1 is DFQATT, CDR2 SNEGSKA, per germline (reference sequence). There are 11 residues in the CDR3. The V and J ends lost 6 bases and 7 bases respectively, with 12 bases between them. The CDR3 coding sequence is TGCAGTGCCGATTATAGCTTTGAAGCTTTCTTT. This translates into CSADYSFEAFF.

This clonotype was counted only a few times. The chain couples TRBV7-3 to TRBJ2-1; D is uncertain. The germline V gene encodes CDR1 SGHTA and CDR2 FQGTGA. This CDR3 is built from 13 residues. The V end was cut by 5 bases, the J end by 5 bases, with 10 bases between. This CDR3 reads CASSPPPHNEQFF. In DNA, the CDR3 is TGTGCCAGCAGCCCCCCGCCCCACAATGAGCAGTTCTTC. The whole variable domain, remainder taken from reference TRBV7-3 and TRBJ2-1, is GAGVSQTPSNKVTEKGKYVELRCDPISGHTALYWYRQSLGQGPEFLIYFQGTGAADDSGLPNDRFFAVRPEGSVSTLKIQRTERGDSAVYLCASSPPPHNEQFFGPGTRLTVL.

The CDR3 region has the DNA TGCAGCGTTGAATGGGGAGGGGCGGATGGCTACACCTTC. Its protein product is CSVEWGGADGYTF. The chain carries TRBV29-1 and TRBJ1-2; D perhaps matches TRBD1 (5 bases). V lost 2 bases and J 6 bases, leaving 13 bases between the germline ends. CDR1 SQVTM and CDR2 ANQGSEA come from the germline V gene. The length of the CDR3 is 13 residues. Using reference TRBV29-1 and TRBJ1-2 for the parts outside the CDR3, the full variable domain is SAVISQKPSRDICQRGTSLTIQCQVDSQVTMMFWYRQQPGQSLTLIATANQGSEATYESGFVIDKFPISRPNLTFSTLTVSNMSPEDSSIYLCSVEWGGADGYTFGSGTRLTVV.

V gene TRBV24-1 combines with J gene TRBJ2-1; 8 nucleotides agree with TRBD1. Germline assignment: CDR1 KGHDR and CDR2 SFDVKD. The CDR3 extends over 14 amino acids. V was pared by 9 bases and J by 2 bases, with 5 bases of the junction left unmatched. The CDR3 nucleotides read TGTGCCACCCAAGCAGGGGGCCCCTACAATGAGCAGTTCTTC. Translated: CATQAGGPYNEQFF.

This clonotype was recorded only once. V usage is TRBV28 and J usage is TRBJ2-7; TRBD1 matches 9 bases. CDR1 and CDR2 from the germline V gene are MDHEN and SYDVKM. With 4 bases clipped from V and 2 bases from J, the junction kept 3 bases outside the gene matches. The CDR3 spans 14 residues. CDR3 region: CASSSGQGPYEQYF. CDR3 DNA sequence: TGTGCCAGCAGTTCGGGACAGGGTCCCTACGAGCAGTACTTC.

V gene TRBV7-9 combines with J gene TRBJ1-6, with TRBD1 as a possible D gene (5 bases). V lost 6 bases and J 7 bases, leaving 13 bases between the germline ends. CDR1 is SEHNR and CDR2 is FQNEAQ in the germline V gene (reference sequence). This CDR3 has 14 amino acids. Here the CDR3 DNA reads TGTGCCAGCAGGACGACAGCGTGGAATTCACCCCTCCACTTT. This sequence encodes CASRTTAWNSPLHF.

This clonotype appeared a few times. V and J are TRBV15 and TRBJ1-2; no reliable D call. Trimming removed 0 bases from V and 3 bases from J, with 8 bases in between. The CDR3 spans 14 residues. Germline V gene data show CDR1 as LNHNV and CDR2 as YYDKDF (reference sequence). The CDR3 region has the DNA TGTGCCACCAGCAGAGAGCGGACGGACTATGGCTACACCTTC. Residues: CATSRERTDYGYTF.

This clonotype has just a few counts. The chain joins TRBV6-5 to TRBJ1-6; TRBD1 might be the D (6 bases). The CDR3 sequence is 13 residues long. CDR1 is MNHEY, CDR2 SVGAGI, per germline. The V end lost 6 bases, the J end lost 6 bases, and 9 bases lay between the germline ends. The CDR3 loop reads CASRRGANSPLHF. The CDR3 DNA reads TGTGCCAGCAGGAGGGGGGCTAATTCACCCCTCCACTTT.